Shown below are 19 T cell receptor beta chains from a single sample sequenced in a study of control samples from healthy donors and cancer patients. Only in-frame clones appear in the TCRdb table, and some are missing; sequencing was by immunoSEQ multiplex PCR. Among about 150,000 clones, 93% were seen once, and the ten largest hold 5.8%. What was sequenced was blood. The receptors stem from a young man in good health.

This clone is classed as medium-sized. Other nucleotide sequences in the sample specify the same CDR3. The rearrangement links TRBV7-2 to TRBJ1-3, with 9 bases lining up with TRBD1. This CDR3 is 16 amino acids long. CDR1 is SGHTA and CDR2 is FQGNSA in the germline V gene. V dropped 3 bases and J dropped 0; count of bases not matched to a gene: 3. DNA of the CDR3: TGTGCCAGCAGCTTGACAGGGGGGAACTCTGGAAACACCATATATTTT. It codes for CASSLTGGNSGNTIYF.

This clone was seen a handful of times. The rearrangement joins TRBV27 to TRBJ2-3; the D gene is possibly TRBD1 (6 bases). V lost 8 bases to trimming and J lost 3 bases, with 18 bases between them. The CDR3 length is 15 residues. Germline V lookup: CDR1 MNHEY, CDR2 SMNVEV (reference sequence). The CDR3 nucleotides read TGTGCCAGCCTCGGCAGGGGCATATCGACAGATACGCAGTATTTT. It is translated as CASLGRGISTDTQYF.

Concerning this clone: One end of the junction is discordant with germline, which a read error may explain. This chain connects TRBV27 to TRBJ2-3; 9 bases fit TRBD2. Germline CDR1 and CDR2: MNHEY and SMNVEV (reference sequence). This CDR3 has 13 amino acids. The CDR3 loop reads CASGLDSGGYQNF. The CDR3 bases are TGTGCCAGCGGCCTCGACAGCGGGGGGTATCAGAATTTT.

The rearrangement joins TRBV6-2 or TRBV6-3 to TRBJ2-3; possibly TRBD2 for D (5 bases). V gave up 6 bases and J gave up 3 bases, with 19 bases separating them. The V gene's germline CDR1 is MNHEY and CDR2 SVGEGT. The CDR3 has 16 amino acids. The CDR3 sequence is CASSLDYPDDTDTQYF. CDR3 nucleotides: TGTGCCAGCAGCCTCGACTACCCCGATGATACAGATACGCAGTATTTT.

V usage is TRBV19 and J usage is TRBJ1-5; the D gene is possibly TRBD1 (6 bases). This CDR3 is 16 amino acids long. The V gene's germline CDR1 is LNHDA and CDR2 SQIVND (reference sequence). V shed 1 base and J shed 3 bases, with 13 bases lying between them. The CDR3 spells CASSIAGAGPNQPQHF. CDR3 sequence (DNA): TGTGCCAGTAGTATAGCAGGGGCCGGACCCAATCAGCCCCAGCATTTT.

The CDR3 protein is CASSTQGSNQPQHF. The DNA for the CDR3 is TGTGCCAGCTCAACACAGGGTTCAAATCAGCCCCAGCATTTT. The chain couples TRBV18 to TRBJ1-5; D may be TRBD1 (6 bases). V lost 5 bases and J 4 bases, leaving 12 bases between the germline ends. CDR3 length equals 14 residues. Germline CDR1 is KGHSH and CDR2 is LQKENI.

CDR3 DNA: TGTGCCAGCAGCTTTTACGGGGCGGACTACGAGCAGTACTTC. Encoded protein: CASSFYGADYEQYF. The chain has TRBV13 and TRBJ2-7; the D call may be TRBD1 or TRBD2 (5 bases each). The CDR3 consists of 14 residues. Germline V lookup: CDR1 PRHDT, CDR2 FYEKMQ (reference sequence). V gave up 3 bases and J gave up 3 bases, with 12 bases separating them.

The V call is TRBV7-9, the J call TRBJ2-1; 10 nucleotides align to TRBD1. Unmatched junction bases numbered 6, after V lost 4 bases and J lost 6 bases. Germline CDR1 SEHNR, CDR2 FQNEAQ (reference sequence). This CDR3 contains 15 residues. CDR3 sequence (DNA): TGTGCCAGCAGCTCCGGGACAGGGGTATTCAATGAGCAGTTCTTC. As protein: CASSSGTGVFNEQFF.

The rearrangement uses TRBV19 and TRBJ2-3; the match to TRBD2 covers 7 bases. Germline V gene lookup returns CDR1 LNHDA and CDR2 SQIVND (reference sequence). The CDR3 runs 15 residues. V trimming: 5 bases; J trimming: 2 bases; junction bases outside the gene matches: 7. DNA of the CDR3: TGTGCCAGTAGTGATGGCGGGAGTCTCACAGATACGCAGTATTTT. It encodes CASSDGGSLTDTQYF.

The chain joins TRBV28 to TRBJ1-4; D ambiguous. CDR1 and CDR2 (germline): MDHEN, SYDVKM. The CDR3 runs 15 residues. V dropped 6 bases and J dropped 2 bases, with 13 bases sitting between them. For the CDR3, the DNA is TGTGCCAGCAGATATCAAACGAGTACTAATGAAAAACTGTTTTTT. Residues: CASRYQTSTNEKLFF.

J is TRBJ1-6 and V is TRBV6-1; D is undetermined. The germline CDR1 and CDR2 sequences are MNHNS and SASEGT. Trimming left V 3 bases short and J 7 bases short, with 10 bases between. There are 14 residues in the CDR3. CDR3 coding DNA: TGTGCCAGCAGTGACGTTTGGCGGAATTCACCCCTCCACTTT. This encodes CASSDVWRNSPLHF.

V is TRBV2 and J is TRBJ2-7; TRBD2 agrees at 11 bases. Germline V gene data show CDR1 as SNHLY and CDR2 as FYNNEI. Trimming cost V 3 bases and J 4 bases; bases outside gene matches: 8. The CDR3 consists of 16 residues. The CDR3 DNA sequence: TGTGCCAGCAGTGATTTCCTAGCGGGGGGCGAATACGAGCAGTACTTC. Amino acids: CASSDFLAGGEYEQYF.

The chain couples TRBV28 to TRBJ1-2; TRBD1 is a possible D gene (5 bases). Trimming removed 2 bases at V and 8 bases at J, with 21 bases between. The germline V gene encodes CDR1 MDHEN and CDR2 SYDVKM. The CDR3 extends over 16 amino acids. CDR3 nucleotides: TGTGCCAGCAGTTTACCAGGGTCGGGGCCTCTTAACGGCTACACCTTC. Amino acids: CASSLPGSGPLNGYTF.

The chain has TRBV14 and TRBJ1-2, with D unresolved. Looked up from germline, CDR1 is SGHDN and CDR2 is FVKESK. CDR3 length equals 13 residues. Trimming took off 1 base at V and 8 bases at J, with 11 bases between the two ends. CDR3 residues: CASSQVLRGGYTF. The CDR3 DNA reads as TGTGCCAGCAGCCAAGTGCTACGGGGAGGCTACACCTTC.

The V call is TRBV11-3, the J call TRBJ2-2; TRBD2 might be the D (6 bases). The length of the CDR3 is 14 residues. V was clipped by 4 bases and J by 4 bases, with 10 bases between them. Germline V gene data show CDR1 as SGHNT and CDR2 as YENEEA. Here the CDR3 DNA reads TGTGCCAGCAGCTGGGGGGATTCCACCGGGGAGCTGTTTTTT. Translated, it gives CASSWGDSTGELFF. The full variable domain, completed using reference TRBV11-3 and TRBJ2-2, is EAGVVQSPRYKIIEKKQPVAFWCNPISGHNTLYWYLQNLGQGPELLIRYENEEAVDDSQLPKDRFSAERLKGVDSTLKIQPAELGDSAVYLCASSWGDSTGELFFGEGSRLTVL.

J is TRBJ1-3 and V is TRBV5-1; the D is unclear. Trimming removed 4 bases from V and 3 bases from J, with 14 bases in between. The CDR3 is made up of 15 amino acids. Per germline, CDR1 SGHRS and CDR2 YFSETQ. The CDR3 nucleotides are TGCGCCAGCAGCCCAGTCTGGGGTGGTGGAAACACCATATATTTT. Translated: CASSPVWGGGNTIYF. Using reference TRBV5-1 and TRBJ1-3 for the parts outside the CDR3, the full variable domain is KAGVTQTPRYLIKTRGQQVTLSCSPISGHRSVSWYQQTPGQGLQFLFEYFSETQRNKGNFPGRFSGRQFSNSRSEMNVSTLELGDSALYLCASSPVWGGGNTIYFGEGSWLTVV.

This sequence joins TRBV28 and TRBJ2-5, with 13 positions matching TRBD2. Germline V gene data show CDR1 as MDHEN and CDR2 as SYDVKM. The CDR3 runs to 16 residues. V lost 1 base, J lost 2 bases, and 1 base stayed unmatched. The CDR3 spells CASSLLLAGGQETQYF. For the CDR3, the DNA is TGTGCCAGCAGTTTATTACTAGCGGGAGGGCAAGAGACCCAGTACTTC. The full variable domain, with the rest looked up from reference TRBV28 and TRBJ2-5, is DVKVTQSSRYLVKRTGEKVFLECVQDMDHENMFWYRQDPGLGLRLIYFSYDVKMKEKGDIPEGYSVSREKKERFSLILESASTNQTSMYLCASSLLLAGGQETQYFGPGTRLLVL.

The genes are TRBV30 and TRBJ1-2; TRBD1 might be the D (5 bases). The V gene lost 4 bases and the J gene lost 5 bases, with 26 bases spanning the gap. This CDR3 comprises 17 residues. CDR1 and CDR2 (germline): GTSNPN, SVGIG (reference sequence). The CDR3 is CAWTPPKGLGTYYGYTF. CDR3 nucleotide sequence: TGTGCCTGGACCCCTCCCAAGGGACTCGGAACTTATTATGGCTACACCTTC.

The chain carries TRBV29-1 and TRBJ2-2, with a weak D call TRBD1 (5 bases). There are 14 residues in the CDR3. Trimming took off 3 bases at V and 3 bases at J, with 11 bases between the two ends. Germline V gives CDR1 SQVTM, CDR2 ANQGSEA. The CDR3 sequence: CSVDQGKDTGELFF. Written as DNA, the CDR3 is TGCAGCGTTGATCAGGGTAAAGACACCGGGGAGCTGTTTTTT.